Presented here are 13 T cell receptor beta chains from one specimen sequenced in a study of blood T cell repertoires in COVID-19. The assay was immunoSEQ multiplex PCR, and TCRdb's table has in-frame clones only and misses some. This sample yields about 230,000 clones, of which 84% are seen a single time; approximately 2.3% belongs to the top ten. Sequencing input: peripheral blood. The source is a man aged 40-49 years who had recovered from COVID-19.

This chain connects TRBV7-9 to TRBJ1-1; 10 bases align to TRBD1. The CDR3 consists of 18 residues. With V trimmed by 6 bases and J by 0 bases, 13 bases remained unmatched. CDR1 and CDR2 from the germline V gene are SEHNR and FQNEAQ (reference sequence). Here the CDR3 reads CASRRDRGTGDMNTEAFF. The CDR3 region has the DNA TGTGCCAGCAGACGCGACCGGGGGACAGGGGACATGAACACTGAAGCTTTCTTT.

This chain links TRBV4-3 with TRBJ2-2, with 11 bases fitting TRBD2. Germline CDR1 is LGHNA and CDR2 is YSLEER. There are 16 residues in the CDR3. The ends lost 4 bases at V and 2 bases at J; junction bases unmatched: 3. The CDR3 DNA sequence: TGCGCCAGCAGCCGTCTAGCGGGGGGCAACACCGGGGAGCTGTTTTTT. Amino acids: CASSRLAGGNTGELFF.

This clone was seen once. The chain uses TRBV7-2 and TRBJ2-3, with 11 bases aligning to TRBD2. The CDR3 totals 17 residues. Germline V gene lookup returns CDR1 SGHTA and CDR2 FQGNSA. Germline trimming cut 1 base from V and 5 bases from J; bases unmatched to any gene: 8. CDR3 amino acids: CASSLGVAGGPQDTQYF. The CDR3 DNA follows: TGTGCCAGCAGCTTAGGGGTAGCGGGAGGGCCACAAGATACGCAGTATTTT.

The chain has TRBV4-3 and TRBJ1-2; TRBD1 might be the D (6 bases). This CDR3 contains 15 residues. The V and J ends lost 1 base and 3 bases respectively, with 12 bases between them. Per the germline V gene, CDR1 is LGHNA and CDR2 is YSLEER. Here the CDR3 DNA reads TGCGCCAGCAGCCAAGTCGGCCCAGGGGACTATGGCTACACCTTC. Translating gives CASSQVGPGDYGYTF.

The sample holds one count of this clone. The chain joins TRBV30 to TRBJ1-2; tentatively, D is TRBD1 (5 bases). Germline-derived CDR1 and CDR2 are GTSNPN and SVGIG (reference sequence). The CDR3 has 14 residues. Trimming stripped 0 bases from V and 5 bases from J, with 13 bases between. CDR3 sequence: CAWSVSGGGYGYTF. For the CDR3, the DNA is TGTGCCTGGAGTGTAAGCGGGGGGGGATATGGCTACACCTTC.

Only a few counts were recorded for this clone. The chain has TRBV14 and TRBJ2-5, with 10 bases lining up with TRBD1. This CDR3 has 13 amino acids. Germline CDR1 reads SGHDN; CDR2 reads FVKESK. The trim removed 6 bases at V and 2 bases at J, leaving 0 bases unmatched. In DNA form, the CDR3 reads TGTGCCAGCAGGGGACAGGGGCAAGAGACCCAGTACTTC. It specifies CASRGQGQETQYF.

The rearrangement joins TRBV4-3 to TRBJ1-5; 8 bases line up with TRBD1. Trimming cost V 1 base and J 3 bases; bases outside gene matches: 2. Germline loops: CDR1 LGHNA, CDR2 YSLEER. CDR3 size: 15 residues. This CDR3 reads CASSQGTGYNQPQHF. The CDR3 coding sequence is TGCGCCAGCAGCCAAGGGACAGGGTACAATCAGCCCCAGCATTTT.

V and J are TRBV7-2 and TRBJ2-5; no clear D gene. The germline V gene encodes CDR1 SGHTA and CDR2 FQGNSA. CDR3 length: 15 amino acids. V was pared by 2 bases and J by 5 bases, with 15 bases between. The CDR3 sequence is CASSLLVGAGETQYF. For the CDR3, the DNA is TGTGCCAGCAGCTTATTGGTGGGCGCTGGTGAGACCCAGTACTTC. Filled out from reference TRBV7-2 and TRBJ2-5, the complete variable domain reads GAGVSQSPSNKVTEKGKDVELRCDPISGHTALYWYRQSLGQGLEFLIYFQGNSAPDKSGLPSDRFSAERTGGSVSTLTIQRTQQEDSAVYLCASSLLVGAGETQYFGPGTRLLVL.

The chain employs TRBV12-3 or TRBV12-4 and TRBJ1-2, with 7 nucleotides matching TRBD1. The CDR3 is 13 residues long. J lost 8 bases, V lost 6 bases, and 9 bases had no gene match. The CDR3 nucleotides read TGTGCCAGCAGAAAAGACAGGGAAGGAGGCTACACCTTC. Its translation: CASRKDREGGYTF.

This clone was counted a few times. The chain employs TRBV19 and TRBJ2-3; no clear D. The V and J ends lost 5 bases and 6 bases respectively, with 18 bases between them. From germline, CDR1 is LNHDA and CDR2 SQIVND (reference sequence). This CDR3 comprises 15 residues. CDR3 in amino acids: CASSFSPPLEDTQYF. Here the CDR3 DNA reads TGTGCCAGTAGTTTTAGCCCCCCGCTCGAGGATACGCAGTATTTT.

The rearrangement links TRBV2 to TRBJ2-3; the match to TRBD2 covers 9 bases. This CDR3 region has 15 residues. The V and J ends lost 5 bases and 3 bases, in that order; junction bases with no gene match: 6. Germline V CDR1 and CDR2: SNHLY, FYNNEI. CDR3 amino acids: CASSPRLAETDTQYF. Here the CDR3 DNA reads TGTGCCAGCAGTCCCCGACTAGCGGAGACAGATACGCAGTATTTT.

The genes are TRBV5-4 and TRBJ2-7; 8 bases line up with TRBD1. Germline-derived CDR1 and CDR2 are SGHNT and YYREEE (reference sequence). The ends lost 4 bases at V and 1 base at J; junction bases unmatched: 4. The CDR3 loop spans 14 amino acids. The CDR3 loop is CASSQTGASYEQYF. For the CDR3, the DNA is TGTGCCAGCAGCCAGACAGGGGCGTCCTACGAGCAGTACTTC.

The chain is built from TRBV6-5 and TRBJ2-7; the match to TRBD2 covers 12 bases. Per germline, CDR1 MNHEY and CDR2 SVGAGI. The V and J ends lost 3 bases and 4 bases, in that order; junction bases with no gene match: 4. The CDR3 covers 15 residues. CDR3 bases: TGTGCCAGCAGTTATCACGGACTAGCGGGGTACGAGCAGTACTTC. Protein sequence: CASSYHGLAGYEQYF.